These 29 T cell receptor beta chains were all obtained from the same sample, sequenced in a study of T-cell reconstitution after alpha-beta-depleted transplantation in children. Unique molecular identifiers were incorporated into the prepared TCRbeta library. One entry per CDR3 protein results from TCRdb running MiXCR on the PCR reads. The sample holds about 460,000 distinct CDR3 sequences, 9.5% to 12% seen once. The input for sequencing was PBMCs, mostly from graft donor cells, taken 180 days after TCRalphabeta/CD19-depleted stem cell transplant. These receptors were obtained from a female patient aged 2-15 years who had a stem cell transplant for aplastic anemia, so the T cells may come from the graft donor.

The genes are TRBV12-3 or TRBV12-4 and TRBJ1-3, with D hard to call. Between the trimmed V and J ends, which lost 6 bases and 0 bases, there was a span of 9 bases. The CDR3 extends over 14 amino acids. The CDR3 DNA is TGTGCCAGCAGATTGACAATCTCTGGAAACACCATATATTTT. This encodes CASRLTISGNTIYF.

This clonotype was counted only a few times. The chain combines TRBV29-1 with TRBJ2-1; 7 bases are shared with TRBD2. The CDR3 extends over 14 amino acids. Germline V lookup: CDR1 SQVTM, CDR2 ANQGSEA. Losses at the gene ends were 3 bases for V and 3 bases for J; bases not matched to a gene: 5. The CDR3 DNA is TGCAGCGTTGAGGCTAGCGGAGGCTACAATGAGCAGTTCTTC. This encodes CSVEASGGYNEQFF.

V is TRBV19 and J is TRBJ2-1; 10 nucleotides agree with TRBD2. The trim removed 2 bases at V and 8 bases at J, leaving 3 bases unmatched. The CDR3 contains 14 residues. Germline V gives CDR1 LNHDA, CDR2 SQIVND (reference sequence). Here the CDR3 reads CASSISGRAYEQFF. CDR3 bases: TGTGCCAGTAGTATAAGCGGGAGGGCCTATGAGCAGTTCTTC.

This clonotype was observed a handful of times. The CDR3 DNA reads as TGTGCCAGCAGTCCCATGAGGGCCGGGATACGGAGGGAGACCCAGTACTTC. It specifies CASSPMRAGIRRETQYF. The chain recombines TRBV28 with TRBJ2-5, with a tentative D call TRBD2 (5 bases). The length of the CDR3 is 17 residues. V was cut by 5 bases and J by 5 bases, with 24 bases left in between. In germline, CDR1 is MDHEN, CDR2 SYDVKM.

The V call is TRBV24-1, the J call TRBJ2-1, with 14 bases matching TRBD2. The CDR3 spans 17 residues. With V trimmed by 1 base and J by 8 bases, 6 bases remained unmatched. Germline CDR1 is KGHDR and CDR2 is SFDVKD. CDR3 nucleotide sequence: TGTGCCACCAGTGATTTACGAGGGACTAGCGGGAGCTATGAGCAGTTCTTC. Translation: CATSDLRGTSGSYEQFF.

This clonotype was counted between two and nine times. The rearrangement links TRBV19 to TRBJ2-3, with D hard to call. Trimming cost V 3 bases and J 2 bases, with 12 bases left between them. CDR1 is LNHDA and CDR2 is SQIVND in the germline V gene (reference sequence). The length of the CDR3 is 15 residues. This CDR3 is CASSIGRYSTDTQYF. The CDR3 DNA reads as TGTGCCAGTAGTATCGGCAGGTACTCCACAGATACGCAGTATTTT.

The chain couples TRBV4-3 to TRBJ2-7; 7 bases fit TRBD2. Germline V gene data show CDR1 as LGHNA and CDR2 as YSLEER. CDR3 length: 15 amino acids. The J segment lost 2 bases and the V segment lost 1 base, leaving 5 bases of the junction unmatched. The CDR3 reads CASSQVPGGAYEQYF. The CDR3 nucleotides read TGCGCCAGCAGCCAAGTCCCGGGAGGAGCCTACGAGCAGTACTTC.

This clonotype showed up just a few times. The chain joins TRBV5-1 to TRBJ2-1; D is unresolved. The CDR3 loop spans 14 amino acids. The germline gives CDR1 SGHRS, CDR2 YFSETQ. V lost 6 bases and J 6 bases, leaving 16 bases between the germline ends. For the CDR3, the DNA is TGCGCCAGCACCGTGGGAACGGGTGGCAATGAGCAGTTCTTC. As protein: CASTVGTGGNEQFF.

This clonotype was picked up a small number of times. This chain links TRBV7-2 with TRBJ1-4, with D perhaps TRBD1 (5 bases). The CDR3 sequence is 13 residues long. V was trimmed by 5 bases and J by 4 bases, leaving 8 bases between them. Per the germline V gene, CDR1 is SGHTA and CDR2 is FQGNSA. The CDR3 DNA is TGTGCCAGCAGCATGGGGGTTAATGAAAAACTGTTTTTT. Translated, it gives CASSMGVNEKLFF.

There are a few counts of this clonotype. CDR3 amino acids: CASSGYQRRRSGSYEQYV. CDR3 bases: TGTGCCAGCAGCGGTTATCAGAGACGGCGGAGTGGCTCCTACGAGCAGTACGTC. The J gene is TRBJ2-7, the V gene TRBV7-9; no clear D gene. Germline V gene lookup returns CDR1 SEHNR and CDR2 FQNEAQ (reference sequence). CDR3 size: 18 residues. V was pared by 5 bases and J by 0 bases, with 23 bases between.

This clonotype has just a few counts. This chain uses TRBV7-2 with TRBJ1-5; possibly TRBD1 for D (5 bases). Trimming removed 6 bases at V and 4 bases at J, with 16 bases between. The germline gives CDR1 SGHTA, CDR2 FQGNSA. The CDR3 runs 15 residues. The CDR3 spells CASSQMGQLNQPQHF. DNA of the CDR3: TGTGCCAGCAGTCAAATGGGGCAGTTAAATCAGCCCCAGCATTTT.

This clonotype was counted a single time. V gene TRBV9 combines with J gene TRBJ2-1; D uncertain. This CDR3 region has 15 residues. V gave up 3 bases and J gave up 2 bases, with 12 bases separating them. Germline V gene sequence: CDR1 SGDLS, CDR2 YYNGEE. The CDR3 sequence is CASSALRSPYNEQFF. The CDR3 DNA follows: TGTGCCAGCAGCGCCCTCCGGTCTCCCTACAATGAGCAGTTCTTC.

The CDR3 spells CSVDGTSGDNTDTQYF. For the CDR3, the DNA is TGCAGCGTTGACGGGACTAGCGGAGACAACACAGATACGCAGTATTTT. The chain uses TRBV29-1 and TRBJ2-3; the match to TRBD2 covers 11 bases. The CDR3 covers 16 residues. Germline V gives CDR1 SQVTM, CDR2 ANQGSEA. With 3 bases clipped from V and 2 bases from J, the junction kept 7 bases outside the gene matches.

There are a few counts of this clonotype. This CDR3 reads CATPLGVDYEQYV. CDR3 in DNA: TGTGCCACCCCCCTCGGGGTAGATTACGAGCAGTACGTC. V is TRBV6-9 and J is TRBJ2-7; D is perhaps TRBD2 (5 bases). The V end was cut by 10 bases, the J end by 4 bases, with 17 bases between. Germline CDR1 reads MNHGY; CDR2 reads SVAAGI. The CDR3 has 13 amino acids.

This clonotype has at least ten counts. V and J are TRBV10-3 and TRBJ2-3; D gene unclear. The V and J ends lost 3 bases and 6 bases respectively, with 19 bases between them. CDR1 and CDR2 from the germline V gene are ENHRY and SYGVKD. The length of the CDR3 is 16 residues. CDR3 protein: CAISDVASTGVDTQYF. The CDR3 coding sequence is TGTGCCATCAGTGACGTCGCCAGCACGGGTGTGGATACGCAGTATTTT.

The sample holds many counts of this clonotype. The J gene is TRBJ2-2, the V gene TRBV7-2; D uncertain. Trimming cost V 5 bases and J 6 bases, with 7 bases left between them. The CDR3 is 12 residues long. The germline V gene has CDR1 SGHTA and CDR2 FQGNSA. The CDR3 loop reads CASSLRSGELFF. The CDR3 DNA reads as TGTGCCAGCAGCCTTCGGTCCGGGGAGCTGTTTTTT.

The sample holds a few counts of this clonotype. This chain connects TRBV7-9 to TRBJ2-1, with TRBD2 as a possible D gene (5 bases). The CDR3 sequence is 13 residues long. Germline V gene data show CDR1 as SEHNR and CDR2 as FQNEAQ (reference sequence). Between the trimmed V and J ends, which lost 2 bases and 15 bases, there was a span of 17 bases. The CDR3 nucleotides are TGTGCCAGCAGCTTAAGTAGCGCTACAAAGCCGTTCTTC. Translated, it gives CASSLSSATKPFF.

V and J are TRBV7-3 and TRBJ2-2; D unresolved. This CDR3 contains 15 residues. CDR1 is SGHTA, CDR2 FQGTGA, per germline. The V end lost 8 bases, the J end lost 1 base, and 14 bases lay between the germline ends. The CDR3 nucleotides read TGTGCCAGCCAGTTCTCAGCTAAGAACACCGGGGAGCTGTTTTTT. Protein sequence: CASQFSAKNTGELFF.

Only a few counts were recorded for this clonotype. The chain has TRBV24-1 and TRBJ2-3; TRBD2 matches 10 bases. The CDR3 runs 12 residues. CDR1 is KGHDR, CDR2 SFDVKD, per germline. With V trimmed by 7 bases and J by 10 bases, 4 bases remained unmatched. CDR3 nucleotides: TGTGCCACCAGCCGGAGCGGGAGGGCGCAGTATTTT. Translated: CATSRSGRAQYF.

In its sample, this clonotype was seen a few times. The gene calls are TRBV19 and TRBJ2-5; possibly TRBD1 or TRBD2 for D (5 bases each). The germline V gene encodes CDR1 LNHDA and CDR2 SQIVND (reference sequence). Trimming removed 2 bases at V and 2 bases at J, with 21 bases between. The CDR3 contains 18 residues. This CDR3 reads CASSINRRRDQLQETQYF. The CDR3 DNA reads as TGTGCCAGTAGTATAAATCGTCGACGGGACCAACTGCAAGAGACCCAGTACTTC.

This clonotype was detected a few times. Because it lacks the conserved phenylalanine or tryptophan at the end, this CDR3 is likely a read error. It is unclear where the CDR3 begins or ends on the DNA, so no DNA is shown, and the CDR3 is as TCRdb lists it. The CDR3 reads CASSPTPLAGGATL. This chain uses TRBV12-3 or TRBV12-4 with TRBJ2-1; whether TRBD2, the table's D call, matches the DNA was not checked. The CDR3 numbers 14 amino acids, ends counted.

This sequence joins TRBV12-3 or TRBV12-4 and TRBJ1-4; the D is unclear. CDR3 length: 16 amino acids. Trimming took off 3 bases at V and 8 bases at J, with 19 bases between the two ends. CDR3 nucleotide sequence: TGTGCCAGCAGTTTCATAGCAGGAGGGTTAGGGGAAAAACTGTTTTTT. Protein: CASSFIAGGLGEKLFF.

This clonotype was recorded many times. The chain employs TRBV10-3 and TRBJ2-1; D gene unclear. CDR3 length: 13 amino acids. CDR1 and CDR2 from the germline V gene are ENHRY and SYGVKD. Trimming removed 0 bases from V and 8 bases from J, with 8 bases in between. CDR3 loop: CAISESTQDEQFF. The CDR3 DNA is TGTGCCATCAGTGAGTCGACGCAGGATGAGCAGTTCTTC.

This clonotype was seen more than once but under ten times. This chain joins TRBV20-1 and TRBJ2-7; possibly TRBD2 for D (5 bases). V was shortened by 3 bases and J by 0 bases, with 15 bases between the two germline ends. CDR3 length: 15 residues. CDR1 is DFQATT and CDR2 is SNEGSKA in the germline V gene (reference sequence). The CDR3 loop reads CSASPPPGSSYEQYV. The CDR3 DNA follows: TGCAGTGCTAGCCCTCCCCCGGGGTCCTCCTACGAGCAGTACGTC.

This clonotype was observed a few times. V gene TRBV20-1 combines with J gene TRBJ1-1; possible D gene TRBD1, 5 bases. Germline CDR1 and CDR2: DFQATT and SNEGSKA (reference sequence). Between the trimmed V and J ends, which lost 2 bases and 0 bases, there was a span of 16 bases. The CDR3 is made up of 16 amino acids. This CDR3 is CSARRTPDIMNTEAFF. CDR3 coding DNA: TGCAGTGCTAGACGGACACCTGACATCATGAACACTGAAGCTTTCTTT.

The J gene is TRBJ2-7, the V gene TRBV29-1; D possibly corresponds to TRBD2 (5 bases). Germline V gives CDR1 SQVTM, CDR2 ANQGSEA. The CDR3 is 13 residues long. The V end lost 0 bases, the J end lost 1 base, and 7 bases lay between the germline ends. The CDR3, as DNA: TGCAGCGTTGAAGATCCGGGGTCCTACGAGCAGTACGTC. Translated: CSVEDPGSYEQYV.

The chain joins TRBV6-5 to TRBJ1-6, with a weak D call TRBD1 (5 bases). CDR1 is MNHEY, CDR2 SVGAGI, per germline. V was cut by 0 bases and J by 7 bases, with 13 bases left in between. This CDR3 is 16 amino acids long. The CDR3 here is CASSYSTVGGNSPLHF. CDR3 DNA: TGTGCCAGCAGTTACTCGACAGTTGGAGGGAATTCACCCCTCCACTTT.

In this sample, this clonotype turned up many times. The V and J genes are TRBV6-5 and TRBJ2-2, with 9 bases that match TRBD2. Germline values: CDR1 MNHEY, CDR2 SVGAGI. V was clipped by 1 base and J by 7 bases; unmatched bases: 7. The CDR3 contains 16 residues. The CDR3 DNA reads as TGTGCCAGCAGTTACTTGCGGGGGGGCGCGATCGGGGAGCTGTTTTTT. As protein: CASSYLRGGAIGELFF.

This clonotype showed up many times. V usage is TRBV6-1 and J usage is TRBJ2-2; D call uncertain. Trimming stripped 1 base from V and 2 bases from J, with 5 bases between. Germline values: CDR1 MNHNS, CDR2 SASEGT. This CDR3 contains 14 residues. The CDR3, as DNA: TGTGCCAGCAGTGAAGGGGTAAACACCGGGGAGCTGTTTTTT. This encodes CASSEGVNTGELFF.